This T cell receptor (beta chain) comes out of a study of T-cell reconstitution after alpha-beta-depleted transplantation in children. CDR3 length: 15 amino acids. CDR1 is LNHDA, CDR2 SQIVND, per germline (reference sequence). V lost 7 bases and J lost 0, with 13 bases in between. Library preparation (for TCRbeta) was performed with unique molecular identifiers. One entry per CDR3 protein, called by TCRdb with MiXCR from the PCR reads. The table includes approximately 980,000 distinct CDR3 sequences, under 30% detected once. V usage is TRBV19 and J usage is TRBJ1-5; no clear D. The clonotype originates from a boy under three years old who had a stem cell transplant for SCID, so the T cells may come from the graft donor. The specimen comprised PBMCs, mostly from graft donor cells, sampled 360 days after TCRalphabeta/CD19-depleted stem cell transplant. The CDR3 protein is CASTMMMNSNQPQHF. The CDR3 DNA sequence: TGTGCCAGTACCATGATGATGAATAGCAATCAGCCCCAGCATTTT.